This T cell receptor (beta chain) was profiled in a study of blood T cell repertoires in COVID-19 (dated by TCRdb to the early 2020s). About the full investigation: Collaborator samples came from the United States, Italy and Spain and covered acute and convalescent phases of COVID-19. The material from the prospective study consisted of cDNA or gDNA derived from T cells, B-cell-depleted T cells, or PBMCs. The dataset comprised deeply sampled blood TCRbeta repertoires from subjects exposed to, actively infected with, or recovered from COVID-19. The repertoires were made available in a free public database intended to serve as a resource for research on the immune response to SARS-CoV-2. Samples came from the ongoing ImmuneRACE study (first 160 participants) plus 1,254 subjects from 6 global collaborators. A de-identified subject ID, COVID-19 status, age in years and sex were almost always included in the sample metadata. Where available, HLA class I and class II types were obtained from metadata supplied by the sample provider rather than from assay-based typing.

TCRbeta CDR3 regions were amplified from genomic DNA using the immunoSEQ Assay, a bias-controlled multiplex PCR. Per the source publication's procedure: The number of nucleated cells in each sample was estimated by amplification of reference gene primers within the assay. To quantify the absolute abundance of each unique TCRbeta CDR3 rearrangement, sequence reads were collapsed and filtered. For each sample, productive Simpson clonality was calculated by taking the square root of Simpson's diversity index across productive rearrangements. The immuneACCESS repertoire file appears here via TCRdb, limited to in-frame rearrangements. These files lack a portion of the clones; in checked studies, under half of the deficit traces to unresolved V genes, and the cause of the others is not known. V and J calls and clone size are as listed in that table; D and trimming were resolved from the DNA. This sample lists 150,000 to 200,000 clones; 85% to 90% were detected once. 6% to 8.5% of the sample comes from the top ten.

On the study overall, not on this receptor specifically: The quantity of clinical and demographic metadata differed by source and by participant and was supplied without curation.

V is shortened by 5 bases, J by 8 bases, and the region joining them spans 9 bases. Per the germline V gene, SGHTA is the CDR1 and FQGTGA is the CDR2. The CDR3 runs 11 amino acids, cysteine and phenylalanine included. The kept DNA is CDR3 alone, 33 bases in frame from the first base. For this clone: The clone's antigen remains unknown. No quality values exist for individual bases; no much larger clone is one base distant. Other DNA sequences in the sample encode the same CDR3.

In the prospective study, participants were roughly 18 to 95 years old, resided in about two dozen geographic areas of the United States, and were enrolled through a virtual design. In the prospective study, participants were assigned to cohorts based on the clinical history participants reported in a screening survey and a study questionnaire. Recovered participants in ImmuneRACE Cohort 3 were defined by two consecutive negative NP/OP PCR tests, clearance by a healthcare professional, or resolution of symptoms. In the prospective study, whole blood, serum and a nasopharyngeal or oropharyngeal swab were collected from each participant by mobile phlebotomists. Over a roughly 2-month period, participants in the prospective study had the option of providing additional blood draws and questionnaires. Blood samples from the prospective study were shipped frozen or at room temperature prior to DNA extraction.

Recombination connected TRBV7-3 to TRBJ1-2; D gene: possibly TRBD1, on 6 matching bases. This clonotype was obtained from a woman aged 45-60 years who had recovered from COVID-19. The sequenced sample was PBMCs or T cells enriched from blood (not recorded which). In nucleotides, the sequence is TGTGCCAGCAGCCCAGGGGTGGGCTACACCTTC. Translated, this is CASSPGVGYTF.